This TCR beta chain came from a study of T cells in Graves' hyperthyroidism and ophthalmopathy. Study results and limitations: In validation, the model predicted ophthalmopathy. These predictions came a median roughly six months before onset.

The source of the PBMCs was around 10 ml of fresh peripheral blood. The CDR3 regions of TCR beta were amplified from RNA transcripts. With the HTBI primer set, the TCR CDR3 went through a first round of RT-PCR. TCRdb re-analysed the multiplex PCR reads in MiXCR, keeping a single row per CDR3 protein. Of 700,000 or so distinct CDR3 sequences in the sample, less than 20% were seen once. This clonotype was picked up many times. Antigen: not known. Germline assignment: CDR1 DFQATT and CDR2 SNEGSKA (reference sequence). This CDR3 has 14 residues. Deletions cut 0 bases from V and 3 bases from J, with 12 bases between.

This receptor was taken from a man aged 18 to 29 with Graves' hyperthyroidism. The sequenced sample was blood. The chain carries TRBV20-1 and TRBJ2-7, with D possibly matching TRBD2 (5 bases). CDR3: CSARDPAGYYEQYF. CDR3 coding DNA: TGCAGTGCTAGAGATCCCGCGGGTTACTACGAGCAGTACTTC.